This TCR beta chain is from a study of patients and donors after allogeneic stem cell transplantation. Trimming removed 5 bases at V and 6 bases at J, with 16 bases between. Germline CDR1 reads MNHEY; CDR2 reads SMNVEV (reference sequence). This CDR3 spans 14 amino acids. TCRdb called the RT-PCR reads again in MiXCR, with one record for every CDR3 protein. The sample includes about 400,000 distinct CDR3 sequences, 16% of them seen just once. The clonotype comes from a human donor who was either an allogeneic HSCT recipient or a stem cell or donor lymphocyte infusion donor (not recorded which). It is not recorded whose cells these are; they may come from a transplant donor. J is TRBJ1-1 and V is TRBV27; TRBD1 might be the D (6 bases). Sequencing used blood, either unsorted or a sorted T cell fraction (not recorded which). Here the CDR3 DNA reads TGTGCCAGCAGTCCTCAGGGGAACAGCGCTGAAGCTTTCTTT. Translating it yields CASSPQGNSAEAFF.